These T cell receptor beta chains were read from a single sample in a study of blood T cell repertoires in COVID-19. The assay was immunoSEQ multiplex PCR, and TCRdb's table has in-frame clones only and misses some. The sample carries under 200,000 clones, nearly 90% recorded once. Sequenced sample: peripheral blood. These receptors were collected from a man aged 60 to 69 with active or convalescent COVID-19. CDR3s include the opening cysteine and the closing phenylalanine or tryptophan. Fields, in order: J gene, clone size, V gene, D gene, CDR3 protein, CDR3 DNA. A D gene is named only where the DNA matches it firmly. The size field is filled for only some rows; it gives once, few, many or a size class.

j_gene: TRBJ2-3
abundance: -
v_gene: TRBV2
d_gene: TRBD2
CDR3aa: CASSLGLASYTQYF
CDR3nt: TGTGCCAGCAGCCTAGGACTAGCGAGCTATACGCAGTATTTT

j_gene: TRBJ1-4
abundance: few
v_gene: TRBV7-6
d_gene: TRBD1
CDR3aa: CASSSSTGFDEKLFF
CDR3nt: TGTGCCAGCAGCTCTTCGACAGGGTTTGATGAAAAACTGTTTTTT

j_gene: TRBJ2-1
abundance: -
v_gene: TRBV5-1
d_gene: TRBD1
CDR3aa: CASSFRTGEGYNEQFF
CDR3nt: TGCGCCAGCAGCTTTAGGACAGGGGAGGGTTACAATGAGCAGTTCTTC

j_gene: TRBJ1-2
abundance: -
v_gene: TRBV6-5
d_gene: -
CDR3aa: CASRGRVPGYTF
CDR3nt: TGTGCCAGCAGAGGGAGGGTTCCTGGCTACACCTTC

j_gene: TRBJ2-5
abundance: -
v_gene: TRBV2
d_gene: TRBD2
CDR3aa: CASSALRLAVRETQYF
CDR3nt: TGTGCCAGCAGCGCTTTACGACTAGCGGTTCGAGAGACCCAGTACTTC

j_gene: TRBJ2-5
abundance: -
v_gene: TRBV5-1
d_gene: TRBD2
CDR3aa: CASSRLAGDQRDQYF
CDR3nt: TGCGCCAGCTCGCGACTAGCGGGGGACCAAAGGGACCAGTACTTC

j_gene: TRBJ2-3
abundance: -
v_gene: TRBV5-1
d_gene: -
CDR3aa: CASTLLGLPEDTQYF
CDR3nt: TGCGCCAGCACACTTCTGGGACTCCCCGAGGATACGCAGTATTTT

j_gene: TRBJ2-2
abundance: once
v_gene: TRBV5-6
d_gene: -
CDR3aa: CASQRPGELFF
CDR3nt: TGTGCCAGCCAGCGCCCCGGGGAGCTGTTTTTT

j_gene: TRBJ1-3
abundance: -
v_gene: TRBV9
d_gene: -
CDR3aa: CASSVGEGGGNTIYF
CDR3nt: TGTGCCAGCAGCGTAGGGGAGGGGGGTGGAAACACCATATATTTT

j_gene: TRBJ2-7
abundance: -
v_gene: TRBV18
d_gene: TRBD2
CDR3aa: CASSPLAGGTLGDEQYF
CDR3nt: TGTGCCAGCTCACCACTAGCGGGGGGTACCTTGGGGGACGAGCAGTACTTC

j_gene: TRBJ2-3
abundance: -
v_gene: TRBV11-1
d_gene: -
CDR3aa: CASSFGGDTQYF
CDR3nt: TGTGCCAGCAGCTTCGGGGGAGATACGCAGTATTTT

j_gene: TRBJ2-5
abundance: -
v_gene: TRBV12-3/TRBV12-4
d_gene: -
CDR3aa: CASSIGNKETQYF
CDR3nt: TGTGCCAGCAGCATCGGGAATAAAGAGACCCAGTACTTC

j_gene: TRBJ2-1
abundance: -
v_gene: TRBV7-9
d_gene: -
CDR3aa: CASSLLSGGSYNEQFF
CDR3nt: TGTGCCAGCAGCTTACTATCCGGGGGCTCCTACAATGAGCAGTTCTTC

j_gene: TRBJ2-5
abundance: -
v_gene: TRBV7-8
d_gene: -
CDR3aa: CASKQTRWREETQYF
CDR3nt: TGTGCCAGTAAACAAACCCGGTGGCGGGAAGAGACCCAGTACTTC

j_gene: TRBJ2-1
abundance: once
v_gene: TRBV24-1
d_gene: TRBD1
CDR3aa: CATSESLGQGPYNEQFF
CDR3nt: TGTGCCACCAGTGAATCGTTGGGACAGGGTCCTTACAATGAGCAGTTCTTC

j_gene: TRBJ1-5
abundance: -
v_gene: TRBV19
d_gene: -
CDR3aa: CASRLGAGDSNQPQHF
CDR3nt: TGTGCCAGTAGACTGGGGGCGGGGGATAGCAATCAGCCCCAGCATTTT

j_gene: TRBJ2-7
abundance: -
v_gene: TRBV6-4
d_gene: TRBD1
CDR3aa: CASSEEGGTIREQYF
CDR3nt: TGTGCCAGCAGTGAGGAAGGGGGCACCATACGGGAGCAGTACTTC

j_gene: TRBJ1-2
abundance: few
v_gene: TRBV5-1
d_gene: -
CDR3aa: CASSFDSNYGYTF
CDR3nt: TGCGCCAGCAGCTTCGACAGTAACTATGGCTACACCTTC

j_gene: TRBJ1-3
abundance: -
v_gene: TRBV7-9
d_gene: -
CDR3aa: CASSFLASGNTIYF
CDR3nt: TGTGCCAGCAGCTTTTTAGCCTCTGGAAACACCATATATTTT

j_gene: TRBJ2-3
abundance: few
v_gene: TRBV24-1
d_gene: TRBD1
CDR3aa: CATSDTGQRNTDTQYF
CDR3nt: TGTGCCACCAGTGACACGGGACAGAGAAACACAGATACGCAGTATTTT

j_gene: TRBJ1-4
abundance: -
v_gene: TRBV4-1
d_gene: TRBD1
CDR3aa: CASSPQPDRGRRGLFF
CDR3nt: TGCGCCAGCAGCCCCCAACCGGACAGGGGGCGAAGGGGGCTGTTTTTT

j_gene: TRBJ1-2
abundance: once
v_gene: TRBV11-2
d_gene: -
CDR3aa: CASAQETYGYTF
CDR3nt: TGTGCCAGCGCACAGGAAACCTATGGCTACACCTTC

j_gene: TRBJ1-5
abundance: -
v_gene: TRBV30
d_gene: -
CDR3aa: CAWSRRSGNQPQHF
CDR3nt: TGTGCCTGGAGTAGGAGGTCGGGCAATCAGCCCCAGCATTTT

j_gene: TRBJ1-2
abundance: few
v_gene: TRBV14
d_gene: -
CDR3aa: CASSGQHSLYGYTF
CDR3nt: TGTGCCAGCAGCGGACAGCACTCCCTCTATGGCTACACCTTC

j_gene: TRBJ1-2
abundance: -
v_gene: TRBV19
d_gene: TRBD1
CDR3aa: CASSIGDSYGYTF
CDR3nt: TGTGCCAGTAGTATAGGGGACAGCTATGGCTACACCTTC

j_gene: TRBJ1-5
abundance: few
v_gene: TRBV2
d_gene: TRBD1
CDR3aa: CASSQGAGQPQHF
CDR3nt: TGTGCCAGCAGTCAGGGGGCTGGTCAGCCCCAGCATTTT

j_gene: TRBJ1-2
abundance: once
v_gene: TRBV7-2
d_gene: -
CDR3aa: CASSAWTANYGYTF
CDR3nt: TGTGCCAGCAGCGCATGGACAGCTAACTATGGCTACACCTTC

j_gene: TRBJ1-2
abundance: -
v_gene: TRBV30
d_gene: -
CDR3aa: CAWRVTGTTGYTF
CDR3nt: TGTGCCTGGAGGGTTACGGGGACAACTGGCTACACCTTC

j_gene: TRBJ2-6
abundance: once
v_gene: TRBV14
d_gene: -
CDR3aa: CASSQVSRGGHVLTF
CDR3nt: TGTGCCAGCAGCCAAGTGTCCAGGGGTGGCCACGTCCTGACTTTC

j_gene: TRBJ1-5
abundance: -
v_gene: TRBV3-1/TRBV3-2
d_gene: TRBD1
CDR3aa: CASSRTGAYQPQHF
CDR3nt: TGTGCCAGCAGCCGGACAGGGGCTTATCAGCCCCAGCATTTT

j_gene: TRBJ1-5
abundance: -
v_gene: TRBV19
d_gene: TRBD1
CDR3aa: CASSMGQFNQPQHF
CDR3nt: TGTGCCAGTAGTATGGGACAGTTCAATCAGCCCCAGCATTTT

j_gene: TRBJ1-5
abundance: -
v_gene: TRBV2
d_gene: -
CDR3aa: CASSGAGGLRQPQHF
CDR3nt: TGTGCCAGCAGTGGCGCCGGGGGGCTGAGACAGCCCCAGCATTTT

j_gene: TRBJ2-1
abundance: -
v_gene: TRBV20-1
d_gene: -
CDR3aa: CSASVEGNEQFF
CDR3nt: TGCAGTGCTAGTGTCGAGGGAAATGAGCAGTTCTTC

j_gene: TRBJ1-1
abundance: -
v_gene: TRBV6-1
d_gene: -
CDR3aa: CASSESRPPVKAFF
CDR3nt: TGTGCCAGCAGTGAATCGCGTCCACCCGTGAAAGCTTTCTTT

j_gene: TRBJ2-1
abundance: once
v_gene: TRBV11-3
d_gene: TRBD1
CDR3aa: CASSLPTGSYEQFF
CDR3nt: TGTGCCAGCAGCTTACCGACAGGGAGTTATGAGCAGTTCTTC

j_gene: TRBJ1-2
abundance: -
v_gene: TRBV15
d_gene: -
CDR3aa: CATSRDSDAGRGYTF
CDR3nt: TGTGCCACCAGCAGAGATTCCGATGCGGGGAGAGGCTACACCTTC

j_gene: TRBJ1-1
abundance: -
v_gene: TRBV7-9
d_gene: -
CDR3aa: CASSLQGMGTEAFF
CDR3nt: TGTGCCAGCAGCTTGCAGGGGATGGGGACTGAAGCTTTCTTT

j_gene: TRBJ2-5
abundance: -
v_gene: TRBV5-6
d_gene: -
CDR3aa: CASSPRPRETQYF
CDR3nt: TGTGCCAGCAGCCCGCGACCGCGGGAGACCCAGTACTTC

j_gene: TRBJ1-2
abundance: -
v_gene: TRBV4-1
d_gene: -
CDR3aa: CASSQVSANYGYTF
CDR3nt: TGCGCCAGCAGCCAAGTATCGGCTAACTATGGCTACACCTTC

j_gene: TRBJ2-5
abundance: -
v_gene: TRBV24-1
d_gene: TRBD1
CDR3aa: CATRETGGRETQYF
CDR3nt: TGTGCCACCAGGGAGACAGGGGGCAGGGAGACCCAGTACTTC

j_gene: TRBJ2-3
abundance: once
v_gene: TRBV6-4
d_gene: -
CDR3aa: CASSDLADTQYF
CDR3nt: TGTGCCAGCAGTGATTTAGCCGATACGCAGTATTTT

j_gene: TRBJ2-1
abundance: -
v_gene: TRBV30
d_gene: -
CDR3aa: CAWETPVRRGSSYNEQFF
CDR3nt: TGTGCCTGGGAAACTCCAGTGCGGCGAGGTAGCTCCTACAATGAGCAGTTCTTC

j_gene: TRBJ2-1
abundance: -
v_gene: TRBV19
d_gene: TRBD2
CDR3aa: CASKGGGLSNNEQFF
CDR3nt: TGTGCCAGTAAGGGCGGGGGGCTCAGTAACAATGAGCAGTTCTTC

j_gene: TRBJ2-3
abundance: once
v_gene: TRBV7-2
d_gene: TRBD2
CDR3aa: CASSLLAGGRIDTQYF
CDR3nt: TGTGCCAGCAGCTTACTAGCGGGGGGGCGCATAGATACGCAGTATTTT

j_gene: TRBJ1-1
abundance: -
v_gene: TRBV4-1
d_gene: -
CDR3aa: CASSQSPGGNTEAFF
CDR3nt: TGCGCCAGCAGCCAATCGCCAGGTGGGAACACTGAAGCTTTCTTT

j_gene: TRBJ2-5
abundance: -
v_gene: TRBV7-2
d_gene: TRBD1
CDR3aa: CASSSQGAVETQYF
CDR3nt: TGTGCCAGCAGCTCACAGGGGGCGGTCGAGACCCAGTACTTC

j_gene: TRBJ2-7
abundance: -
v_gene: TRBV19
d_gene: TRBD2
CDR3aa: CASSIDGSGASYEQYF
CDR3nt: TGTGCCAGTAGTATAGATGGGAGCGGGGCCTCCTACGAGCAGTACTTC

j_gene: TRBJ2-7
abundance: -
v_gene: TRBV2
d_gene: -
CDR3aa: CASNVQSYAYEQYF
CDR3nt: TGTGCCAGCAATGTACAAAGTTACGCCTACGAGCAGTACTTC

j_gene: TRBJ2-7
abundance: -
v_gene: TRBV4-2
d_gene: -
CDR3aa: CASSQDGTRGTYEQYF
CDR3nt: TGTGCCAGCAGCCAAGATGGTACCAGGGGAACCTACGAGCAGTACTTC

j_gene: TRBJ2-7
abundance: -
v_gene: TRBV6-5
d_gene: -
CDR3aa: CASSSHSGPSSYEQYF
CDR3nt: TGTGCCAGCAGTTCCCATAGCGGACCGAGCTCCTACGAGCAGTACTTC

j_gene: TRBJ1-1
abundance: -
v_gene: TRBV19
d_gene: -
CDR3aa: CASSMGPGDKRASAFF
CDR3nt: TGTGCCAGTAGTATGGGGCCTGGGGACAAAAGGGCTTCTGCTTTCTTT

j_gene: TRBJ2-3
abundance: -
v_gene: TRBV7-9
d_gene: -
CDR3aa: CASSLADRGTQYF
CDR3nt: TGTGCCAGCAGCTTAGCGGACCGGGGTACGCAGTATTTT

j_gene: TRBJ2-1
abundance: -
v_gene: TRBV7-7
d_gene: -
CDR3aa: CASSLGFSYEQFF
CDR3nt: TGTGCCAGCAGCTTAGGTTTTAGCTATGAGCAGTTCTTC

j_gene: TRBJ2-1
abundance: -
v_gene: TRBV19
d_gene: TRBD1
CDR3aa: CASSHPGQVYNEQFF
CDR3nt: TGTGCCAGTAGTCATCCGGGACAGGTATACAATGAGCAGTTCTTC

j_gene: TRBJ2-5
abundance: -
v_gene: TRBV7-2
d_gene: TRBD2
CDR3aa: CASSLERGETQYF
CDR3nt: TGTGCCAGCAGCTTGGAGCGGGGGGAGACCCAGTACTTC

j_gene: TRBJ1-5
abundance: -
v_gene: TRBV29-1
d_gene: -
CDR3aa: CSVGLGLNQPQHF
CDR3nt: TGCAGCGTGGGACTTGGGCTCAATCAGCCCCAGCATTTT

j_gene: TRBJ2-7
abundance: -
v_gene: TRBV6-5
d_gene: -
CDR3aa: CASNPIAGAHEQYF
CDR3nt: TGTGCCAGCAACCCAATCGCAGGCGCCCACGAGCAGTACTTC